The clone carrying this TCR beta chain was counted a single time. The assay was immunoSEQ multiplex PCR, and TCRdb's table has in-frame clones only and misses some. Among approximately 68,000 clones, 85% to 90% were seen once, and the ten largest hold roughly 1%. This record belongs to a study of OX40 agonist ivuxolimab in advanced cancers. With 7 bases removed from V and 5 bases from J, the gap between germline ends came to 3 bases. Germline CDR1 SNHLY, CDR2 FYNNEI. This CDR3 spans 11 amino acids. The V and J genes are TRBV2 and TRBJ2-6; D not certain. This sequence was found in an adult with an advanced solid tumor such as melanoma, head and neck, liver or kidney cancer. The sequencing here drew on CD4+ or CD8+ T cells sorted from blood, taken in a trial of the OX40 agonist ivuxolimab. In DNA form, the CDR3 reads TGTGCCAGCAACAGGGCCAACGTCCTGACTTTC. Its protein product is CASNRANVLTF.